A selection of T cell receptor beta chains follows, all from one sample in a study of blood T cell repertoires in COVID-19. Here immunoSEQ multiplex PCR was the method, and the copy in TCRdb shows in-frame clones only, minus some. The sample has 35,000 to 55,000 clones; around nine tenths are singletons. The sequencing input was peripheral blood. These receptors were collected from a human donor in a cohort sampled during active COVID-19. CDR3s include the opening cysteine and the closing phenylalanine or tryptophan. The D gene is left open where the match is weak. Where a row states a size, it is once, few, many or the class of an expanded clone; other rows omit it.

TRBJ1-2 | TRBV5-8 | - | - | TGTGCCAGCAGCTTCGGGACTAACTATGGCTACACCTTC | CASSFGTNYGYTF
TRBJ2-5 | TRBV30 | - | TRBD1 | TGTGCCTGGAGTTGGGGACAGGGAGGATTAAGGGGAGAGACCCAGTACTTC | CAWSWGQGGLRGETQYF
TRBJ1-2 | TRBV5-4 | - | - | TGTGCCAGCAGCCCTAACTCCTATTCGGGCTACACCTTC | CASSPNSYSGYTF
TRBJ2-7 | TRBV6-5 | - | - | TGTGCCAGCAGTTTAGACAGGTCCTCCTACGAGCAGTACTTC | CASSLDRSSYEQYF
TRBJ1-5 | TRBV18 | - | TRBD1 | TGTGCCAGCTCACCACAGCAAGGACAGGGGGCCGGCAATCAGCCCCAGCATTTT | CASSPQQGQGAGNQPQHF
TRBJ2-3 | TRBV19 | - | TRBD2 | TGTGCCAGTAGGCCCGGGGGGGGGTTAGGAGATACGCAGTATTTT | CASRPGGGLGDTQYF
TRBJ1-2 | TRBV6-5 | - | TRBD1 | TGTGCCAGCAGTTACACCGGGACAGGCTATGGCTACACCTTC | CASSYTGTGYGYTF
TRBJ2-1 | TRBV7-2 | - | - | TGTGCCAGCAGCCCATCCCCCAGTCATGAGCAGTTCTTC | CASSPSPSHEQFF
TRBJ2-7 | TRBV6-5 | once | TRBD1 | TGTGCCAGCAGTCGACAGGGAATCCACGAGCAGTACTTC | CASSRQGIHEQYF
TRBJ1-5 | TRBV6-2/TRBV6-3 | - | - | TGTGCCAGCAGTTACTCCGGGAGTAGCAATCAGCCCCAGCATTTT | CASSYSGSSNQPQHF
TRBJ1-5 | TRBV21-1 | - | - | TGTGCCAGCAGCGTTCCGGGACAGTATTTACTTAGCAATCAGCCCCAGCATTTT | CASSVPGQYLLSNQPQHF
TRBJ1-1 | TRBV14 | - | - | TGTGCCAGCAGCGGCATCCCGGGGACTGAAGCTTTCTTT | CASSGIPGTEAFF
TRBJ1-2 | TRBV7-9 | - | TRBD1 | TGTGCCAGCAGGGCTGGACAGGGCGACTATGGCTACACCTTC | CASRAGQGDYGYTF
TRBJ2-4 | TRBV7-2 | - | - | TGTGCCAGCAGCTTTAGACAAGCGGCCCCTCAGGACATTCAGTACTTC | CASSFRQAAPQDIQYF
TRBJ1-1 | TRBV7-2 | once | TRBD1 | TGTGCCAGCAGCTTTGACAGGGGAAGAACTGAAGCTTTCTTT | CASSFDRGRTEAFF
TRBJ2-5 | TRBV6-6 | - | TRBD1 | TGTGCCAGCACCCGAGGACAGGGGGAGACCCAGTACTTC | CASTRGQGETQYF
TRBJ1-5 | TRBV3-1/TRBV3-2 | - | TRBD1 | TGTGCCAGCAGCCAAGATCAGGGGGGGCCCCAGCATTTT | CASSQDQGGPQHF
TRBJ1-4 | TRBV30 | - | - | TGTGCCTGGACCCCAGGCGCTCAGGGTAATGAAAAACTGTTTTTT | CAWTPGAQGNEKLFF
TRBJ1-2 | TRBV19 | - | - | TGTGCCAGTAGTAGCCCTCGGACGGGGGATGACTATGGCTACACCTTC | CASSSPRTGDDYGYTF
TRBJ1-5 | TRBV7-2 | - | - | TGTGCCGCGGGGGCAAATCAGCCCCAGCATTTT | CAAGANQPQHF
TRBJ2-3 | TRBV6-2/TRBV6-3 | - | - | TGTGCCAGCAGTGGCGGGACTCCCTCGGCGACAGATACGCAGTATTTT | CASSGGTPSATDTQYF
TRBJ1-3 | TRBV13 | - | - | TGTGCCAGCAGCTTAGCAGGGCACTCTGGAAACACCATATATTTT | CASSLAGHSGNTIYF
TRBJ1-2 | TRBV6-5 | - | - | TGTGCCAGCAGTTCCCGCGGAGGCGGCTACACCTTC | CASSSRGGGYTF
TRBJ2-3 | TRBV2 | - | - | TGTGCCAGCAGTGAGGATGACCGCGGGTATTTT | CASSEDDRGYF
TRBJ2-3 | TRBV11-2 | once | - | TGTGCCAGCAGTTCTCCGGGACTCCTTGGGACAGATACGCAGTATTTT | CASSSPGLLGTDTQYF
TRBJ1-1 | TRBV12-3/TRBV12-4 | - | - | TGTGCCAGCAGTACAGCAGTTTTGGGAGCTTTCTTT | CASSTAVLGAFF
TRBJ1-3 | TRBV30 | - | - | TGTGCCTGGGGTGAACTCGGTAGCTCTGGAAACACCATATATTTT | CAWGELGSSGNTIYF
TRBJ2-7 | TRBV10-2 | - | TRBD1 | TGCGCCATCCGGGACAGGGGCGGCGAGCAGTACTTC | CAIRDRGGEQYF
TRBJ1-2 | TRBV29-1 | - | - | TGCAGCGGGATACAGGGTATTTATGGCTACACCTTC | CSGIQGIYGYTF
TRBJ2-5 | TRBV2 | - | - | TGTGCCAGCACTTCGGATCAGGCAGCCCAAGAGACCCAGTACTTC | CASTSDQAAQETQYF
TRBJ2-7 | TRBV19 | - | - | TGTGCCAGTAGTATGGGCGGGGACCCCTACGAGCAGTACTTC | CASSMGGDPYEQYF
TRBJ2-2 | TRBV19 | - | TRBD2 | TGTGCCAGTAGTAGCCCCCGAGCGGGGGGGCCAGGCGGGGAGCTGTTTTTT | CASSSPRAGGPGGELFF
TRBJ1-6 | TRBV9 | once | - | TGTGCCAGCATCTCGGGGAGGGGCTCCGATAATTCACCCCTCCACTTT | CASISGRGSDNSPLHF
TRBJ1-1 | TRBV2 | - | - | TGTGCCAGCAGTGTTAGGGACATGAACACTGAAGCTTTCTTT | CASSVRDMNTEAFF
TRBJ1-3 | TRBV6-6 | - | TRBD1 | TGTGCCAGCATCGGGAGGGGGCAAAACACCATATATTTT | CASIGRGQNTIYF
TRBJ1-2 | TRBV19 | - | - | TGTGCCAGTAGTACGACAGACTATGGCTACACCTTC | CASSTTDYGYTF
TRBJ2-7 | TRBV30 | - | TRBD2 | TGTGCCTGGAGTGGACGAGCGGGGACCCTCTACGAGCAGTACTTC | CAWSGRAGTLYEQYF
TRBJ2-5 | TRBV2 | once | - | TGTGCCAGCATGGAGGGGCTGGAGACCCAGTACTTC | CASMEGLETQYF
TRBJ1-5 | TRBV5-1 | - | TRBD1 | TGCGCCAGCAGCTTGGTGGGGGACAGGGCACAGCCCCAGCATTTT | CASSLVGDRAQPQHF
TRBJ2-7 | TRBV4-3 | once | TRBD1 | TGCGCCAGCAGCCTCCGGGACAGGGGCTACGAGCAGTACTTC | CASSLRDRGYEQYF
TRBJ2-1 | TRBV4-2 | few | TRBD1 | TGTGCCAGCAGCCGCTCCTCCGCCGGGACAGGGCCGTTCTTC | CASSRSSAGTGPFF
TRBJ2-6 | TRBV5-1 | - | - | TGCGCCAGCAGGGTAGCTGGGGCCAACGTCCTGACTTTC | CASRVAGANVLTF
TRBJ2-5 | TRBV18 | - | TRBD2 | TGTGCCAGCTCACCACCGGGCCTAGCGGGGGGTCTGCAAGAGACCCAGTACTTC | CASSPPGLAGGLQETQYF
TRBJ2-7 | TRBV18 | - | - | TGTGCCAGCTCACCGCCGGGACTCTCCTACGAGCAGTACTTC | CASSPPGLSYEQYF
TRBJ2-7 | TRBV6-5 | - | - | TGTGCCAGCAGTTACTCAGGGGCGCCTAAACACGAGCAGTACTTC | CASSYSGAPKHEQYF
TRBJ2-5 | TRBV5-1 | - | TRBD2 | TGCGCCAGCAGCTTGGTGGCTAGCGGGGGCCAAGAGACCCAGTACTTC | CASSLVASGGQETQYF
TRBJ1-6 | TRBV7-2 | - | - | TGTGCCAGCAGCTTACTGGGACTCAATAATTCACCCCTCCACTTT | CASSLLGLNNSPLHF